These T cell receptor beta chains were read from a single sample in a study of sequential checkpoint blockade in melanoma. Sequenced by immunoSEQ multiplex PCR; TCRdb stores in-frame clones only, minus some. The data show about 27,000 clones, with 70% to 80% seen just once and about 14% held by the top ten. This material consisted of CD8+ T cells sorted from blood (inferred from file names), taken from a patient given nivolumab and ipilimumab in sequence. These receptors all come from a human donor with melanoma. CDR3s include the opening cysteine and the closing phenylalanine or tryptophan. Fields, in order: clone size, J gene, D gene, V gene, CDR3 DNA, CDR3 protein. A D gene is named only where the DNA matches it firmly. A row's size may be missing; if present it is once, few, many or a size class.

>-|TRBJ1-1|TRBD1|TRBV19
TGTGCCAGTAGTATGGGGACAGGGCCGAACACTGAAGCTTTCTTT
CASSMGTGPNTEAFF
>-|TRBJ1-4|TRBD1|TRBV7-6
TGTGCCAGCAGCTTGCTTTTGGGACAGGGAAATGAAAAACTGTTTTTT
CASSLLLGQGNEKLFF
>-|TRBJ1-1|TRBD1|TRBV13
TGTGCCAGCAGCACCCCGACAGGGCGAGCTTTCTTT
CASSTPTGRAFF
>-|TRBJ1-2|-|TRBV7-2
TGTGCCAGCAGCTTCTCAGGGGAAGTCTATGGCTACACCTTC
CASSFSGEVYGYTF
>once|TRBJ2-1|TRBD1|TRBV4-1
TGCGCCAGCAGCCACTCCCCGGACAGGGATTACAATGAGCAGTTCTTC
CASSHSPDRDYNEQFF
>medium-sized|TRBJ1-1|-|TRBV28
TGTGCCAGCAGCATAGGGGTGCCCACTGAAGCTTTCTTT
CASSIGVPTEAFF
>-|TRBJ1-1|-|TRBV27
TGTGCCAGCAGTTTAACAGGGAACACTGAAGCTTTCTTT
CASSLTGNTEAFF
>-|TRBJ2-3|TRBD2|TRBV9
TGTGCCAGCAGCGTCTCAAGGACTAGCGGGGGGACAGATACGCAGTATTTT
CASSVSRTSGGTDTQYF
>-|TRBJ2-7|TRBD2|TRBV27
TGTGCCAGCAGTTTATGGACTAGCGGGGGGCCCTACGAGCAGTACTTC
CASSLWTSGGPYEQYF
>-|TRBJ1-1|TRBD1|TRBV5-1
TGCGCCAGCAGCCTACAGGGGGCGGGTAGCACTGAAGCTTTCTTT
CASSLQGAGSTEAFF
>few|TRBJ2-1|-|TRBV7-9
TGTGCCAGCAGCCCCGGTAGCTCCTACAATGAGCAGTTCTTC
CASSPGSSYNEQFF
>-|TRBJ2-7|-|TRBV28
TGTGCCAGCAGTGAAGCTCCCTACGAGCAGTACTTC
CASSEAPYEQYF
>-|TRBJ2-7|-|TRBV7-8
TGTGCCAGCAGCTTACGGGACACCGCCTACGAGCAGTACTTC
CASSLRDTAYEQYF
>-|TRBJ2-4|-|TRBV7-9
TGTGCCAGCAGCCCAACAGGAGCCAAAAACATTCAGTACTTC
CASSPTGAKNIQYF
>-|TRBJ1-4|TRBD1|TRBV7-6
TGTGCCAGCAGCTTATCAGGGGCGGGGACAGTCAATGAAAAACTGTTTTTT
CASSLSGAGTVNEKLFF
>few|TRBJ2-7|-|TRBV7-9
TGTGCCAGCAGCTTAGGGGCATCCTACGAGCAGTACTTC
CASSLGASYEQYF
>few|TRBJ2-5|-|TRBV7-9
TGTGCCAGCAGCTTGAGCGGATACCAAGAGACCCAGTACTTC
CASSLSGYQETQYF
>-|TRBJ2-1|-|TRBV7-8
TGTGCCAGCAGCACCAGGACTCCTTCGGGGCAGTTCTTC
CASSTRTPSGQFF
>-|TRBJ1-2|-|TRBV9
TGTGCCAGCAGCGCGTTTACAGGGCGAGGGAACTATGGCTACACCTTC
CASSAFTGRGNYGYTF
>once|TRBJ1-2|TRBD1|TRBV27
TGTGCCAGCAGTTTTGGGACAGCGTATGGCTACACCTTC
CASSFGTAYGYTF
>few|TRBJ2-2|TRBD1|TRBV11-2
TGTGCCACGTGGACAGGAGGAACCGGGGAGCTGTTTTTT
CATWTGGTGELFF
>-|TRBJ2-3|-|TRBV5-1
TGCGCCAGCAGCTTGACCTGGGGGGACGCCACGCAGTATTTT
CASSLTWGDATQYF
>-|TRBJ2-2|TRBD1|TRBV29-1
TGCAGCGTCAGGGGGCGCGGGACCGGGGAGCTGTTTTTT
CSVRGRGTGELFF
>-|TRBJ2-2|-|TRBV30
TGTGCCTGGAGTGAGTTGAAGGAGGCTTCCACCGGGGAGCTGTTTTTT
CAWSELKEASTGELFF
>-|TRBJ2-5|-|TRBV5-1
TGCGCCAGCAGCTACGGCGGGGACCCAACCAAAAAGACCCAGTACTTC
CASSYGGDPTKKTQYF
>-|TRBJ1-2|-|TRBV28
TGTGCCAGCAGTTCCCCCCCGCCCAGGGTTAACTATGGCTACACCTTC
CASSSPPPRVNYGYTF
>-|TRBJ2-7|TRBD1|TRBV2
TGTGCCAGCAGTGAAGGGACAGGGAGCTCCTACGAGCAGTACTTC
CASSEGTGSSYEQYF
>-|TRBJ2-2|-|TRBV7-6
TGTGCCAGCAGCTTTCTTACGGGGGCCGGGGAGCTGTTTTTT
CASSFLTGAGELFF
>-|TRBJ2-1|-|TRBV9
TGTGCCAGCAGCGTAGGGAGCGGGAATGAGCAGTTCTTC
CASSVGSGNEQFF
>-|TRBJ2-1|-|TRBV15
TGTGCCACCAGCAGAGATCGGCGGGCGGGGGCGAGACACAATGAGCAGTTCTTC
CATSRDRRAGARHNEQFF
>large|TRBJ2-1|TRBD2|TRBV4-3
TGCGCCAGCAGCCAAGATACGGGGGGCTCCTACAATGAGCAGTTCTTC
CASSQDTGGSYNEQFF
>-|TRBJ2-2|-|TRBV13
TGTGCCAGCGGGGGCGCGAACACCGGGGAGCTGTTTTTT
CASGGANTGELFF
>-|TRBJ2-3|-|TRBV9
TGTGCCAGCACCCCAGGAGGGGGGGGCACAGATACGCAGTATTTT
CASTPGGGGTDTQYF
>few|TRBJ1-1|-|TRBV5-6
TGTGCCAGCAGCTCCCGCGGCACTGAAGCTTTCTTT
CASSSRGTEAFF
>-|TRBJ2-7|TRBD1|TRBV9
TGTGCCAGCAGCCCCGGGGGACAGGGGATTCGGGAGCAGTACTTC
CASSPGGQGIREQYF
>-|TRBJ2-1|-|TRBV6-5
TGTGCCAGCAGCCCCCCGGGGGTCACCTACAATGAGCAGTTCTTC
CASSPPGVTYNEQFF
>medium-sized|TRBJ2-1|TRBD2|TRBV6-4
TGTGCCAGCAGTGACTCGAGCGGGGGGGCCAGGGAGCAGTTCTTC
CASSDSSGGAREQFF
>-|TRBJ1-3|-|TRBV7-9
TGTGCCAGCAGCTTGAATCCCAGCTCTGGAAACACCATATATTTT
CASSLNPSSGNTIYF
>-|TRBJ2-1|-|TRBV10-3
TGTGCCATCAGTGAGCCGACAGAAGGATACAATGAGCAGTTCTTC
CAISEPTEGYNEQFF
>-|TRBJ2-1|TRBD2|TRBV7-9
TGTGCCAGCAGCTTACTCGCGGGGGGCTACAATGAGCAGTTCTTC
CASSLLAGGYNEQFF
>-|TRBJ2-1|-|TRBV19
TGTGCCAGTAGTACCCAGACCTACAATGAGCAGTTCTTC
CASSTQTYNEQFF
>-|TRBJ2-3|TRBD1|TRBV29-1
TGCAGCGTTGACCAGGGGGTCCTCACAGATACGCAGTATTTT
CSVDQGVLTDTQYF
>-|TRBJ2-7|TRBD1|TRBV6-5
TGTGCCAGCACCGCCGGGACAGGGTCCTACGAGCAGTACTTC
CASTAGTGSYEQYF
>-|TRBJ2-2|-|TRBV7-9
TGTGCCAGCACTAGGACAGGGGAGCTGTTTTTT
CASTRTGELFF
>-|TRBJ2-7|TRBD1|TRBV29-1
TGCAGCGTTTGGACAGGGGAAGGCGAGCAGTACTTC
CSVWTGEGEQYF
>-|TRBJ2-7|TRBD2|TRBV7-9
TGTGCCAGCAGCTTAGTCCAAGCGGGGGCCCCCTACGAGCAGTACTTC
CASSLVQAGAPYEQYF
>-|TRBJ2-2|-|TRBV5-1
TGCGCCAGCAGCTTGGAATTGAGGGTTCCGAACACCGGGGAGCTGTTTTTT
CASSLELRVPNTGELFF
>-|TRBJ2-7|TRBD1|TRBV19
TGTGCCAGTAGTACCCCGACAGGGGCCTCCTACGAGCAGTACTTC
CASSTPTGASYEQYF
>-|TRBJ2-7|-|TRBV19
TGTGCCAGTAGTAGTGGAGAATACGAGCAGTACTTC
CASSSGEYEQYF